A single sample gave rise to the 22 T cell receptor beta chains below, sequenced in a study of blood T cell repertoires in COVID-19. Libraries were prepared by immunoSEQ multiplex PCR; TCRdb keeps only in-frame clonotypes and omits some of them. The sample has 220,000 or so clones; 75% to 85% are singletons. Sequences were obtained from peripheral blood. The receptors here all came from a woman aged 80 or over with COVID-19, enrolled during active disease.

The chain recombines TRBV3-1 (or the pseudogene TRBV3-2) with TRBJ1-3; D possibly corresponds to TRBD1 (5 bases). Trimming removed 0 bases from V and 3 bases from J, with 12 bases in between. The length of the CDR3 is 16 residues. Germline CDR1 LGHDT, CDR2 YNNKEL (reference sequence). CDR3 DNA sequence: TGTGCCAGCAGCCAAGATTTCAGGGTAGATGGAAACACCATATATTTT. Its translation is CASSQDFRVDGNTIYF.

The chain couples TRBV6-5 to TRBJ1-6; unclear D gene. The V end was cut by 6 bases, the J end by 6 bases, with 12 bases between. This CDR3 has 14 amino acids. Germline CDR1 reads MNHEY; CDR2 reads SVGAGI. The CDR3 loop is CASSQDTTNSPLHF. As DNA, the CDR3 is TGTGCCAGCAGCCAAGACACGACTAATTCACCCCTCCACTTT.

As concerns this clone: No DNA is shown, since the ends of the CDR3 on it are uncertain; the CDR3 is the one TCRdb lists. The chain joins TRBV3-1 (or the pseudogene TRBV3-2) to TRBJ1-2; whether TRBD1, the table's D call, matches the DNA was not checked. The CDR3 region is 14 residues in length, termini included. Germline loops: CDR1 LGHDT, CDR2 YNNKEL (reference sequence). CDR3 residues: CASSPSWGQGATSF.

This clone appeared a few times. The rearrangement uses TRBV2 and TRBJ1-5, with D possibly being TRBD1 (6 bases). In germline, CDR1 is SNHLY, CDR2 FYNNEI. Trimming took off 6 bases at V and 0 bases at J, with 12 bases between the two ends. This CDR3 is built from 15 residues. Written as DNA, the CDR3 is TGTGCCAGCAGACCCGGGACACTTAGCAATCAGCCCCAGCATTTT. It codes for CASRPGTLSNQPQHF.

The chain recombines TRBV4-3 with TRBJ2-3; weak D call: TRBD2 (5 bases). The CDR3 length is 14 residues. Germline CDR1 LGHNA, CDR2 YSLEER. Trimming stripped 6 bases from V and 4 bases from J, with 14 bases between. The CDR3 bases are TGCGCCAGCAGTCTTGAGGGAGAGGCAGATACGCAGTATTTT. It encodes CASSLEGEADTQYF.

The chain uses TRBV3-1 (or the pseudogene TRBV3-2) and TRBJ2-3; TRBD2 matches at 7 bases. The CDR3 totals 15 residues. The germline CDR1 and CDR2 sequences are LGHDT and YNNKEL (reference sequence). V lost 1 base, J lost 1 base, and 2 bases stayed unmatched. CDR3 residues: CASSQGDYRTDTQYF. For the CDR3, the DNA is TGTGCCAGCAGCCAAGGGGACTACCGCACAGATACGCAGTATTTT.

The rearrangement joins TRBV28 to TRBJ1-1; 8 bases match TRBD1. This CDR3 is built from 14 residues. The V gene's germline CDR1 is MDHEN and CDR2 SYDVKM. With V trimmed by 3 bases and J by 10 bases, 10 bases remained unmatched. The CDR3 DNA reads TGTGCCAGCAGTTTTGACCAGGGGGCGCGGGTAGCTTTCTTT. Protein sequence: CASSFDQGARVAFF. Drawing the rest from reference TRBV28 and TRBJ1-1, the complete variable domain is DVKVTQSSRYLVKRTGEKVFLECVQDMDHENMFWYRQDPGLGLRLIYFSYDVKMKEKGDIPEGYSVSREKKERFSLILESASTNQTSMYLCASSFDQGARVAFFGQGTRLTVV.

The chain uses TRBV7-8 and TRBJ1-4, with a possible D match to TRBD1 (6 bases). The V end was cut by 5 bases, the J end by 7 bases, with 14 bases between. Germline-derived CDR1 and CDR2 are SGHVS and FQNEAQ. The CDR3 length is 14 residues. The CDR3 region has the DNA TGTGCCAGCAGCCGGCAGGGGTTAGCTGAAAAACTGTTTTTT. Protein sequence: CASSRQGLAEKLFF.

The chain has TRBV5-8 and TRBJ2-3, with 8 bases matching TRBD2. J gave up 4 bases and V 0 bases, and 7 bases lay outside the gene matches. CDR3 length: 16 residues. The germline V gene encodes CDR1 SGHTS and CDR2 YDEGEE. The CDR3 nucleotides are TGTGCCAGCAGCTTGGGAGCGGGAGTAAGAGCAGATACGCAGTATTTT. Translation gives CASSLGAGVRADTQYF.

This rearrangement joins TRBV30 to TRBJ2-1, with D tentatively TRBD2 (6 bases). CDR3 length equals 12 residues. The V end was cut by 0 bases, the J end by 10 bases, with 10 bases between. The germline V gene encodes CDR1 GTSNPN and CDR2 SVGIG (reference sequence). This chain's CDR3 is CAWSVTGEEQFF. CDR3 DNA sequence: TGTGCCTGGAGTGTAACGGGAGAAGAGCAGTTCTTC.

The chain couples TRBV30 to TRBJ1-5, with D maybe TRBD1 (5 bases). The V and J ends lost 5 bases and 5 bases respectively, with 13 bases between them. CDR3 size: 13 residues. The germline V gene has CDR1 GTSNPN and CDR2 SVGIG (reference sequence). The CDR3 nucleotides read TGTGCCTGGGGACCGGGACTAGATCAGCCCCAGCATTTT. This sequence encodes CAWGPGLDQPQHF. Combining the CDR3 with reference TRBV30 and TRBJ1-5 gives the whole variable domain SQTIHQWPATLVQPVGSPLSLECTVEGTSNPNLYWYRQAAGRGLQLLFYSVGIGQISSEVPQNLSASRPQDRQFILSSKKLLLSDSGFYLCAWGPGLDQPQHFGDGTRLSIL.

The table lists this clone with a few counts. The chain combines TRBV9 with TRBJ2-3; 11 bases map to TRBD2. CDR3 size: 15 residues. Unmatched junction bases numbered 2, after V lost 3 bases and J lost 2 bases. Looked up from germline, CDR1 is SGDLS and CDR2 is YYNGEE. The CDR3 reads CASSASGRYTDTQYF. As DNA, the CDR3 is TGTGCCAGCAGCGCTAGCGGGAGGTACACAGATACGCAGTATTTT. The full variable domain, its missing parts supplied by reference TRBV9 and TRBJ2-3, is DSGVTQTPKHLITATGQRVTLRCSPRSGDLSVYWYQQSLDQGLQFLIQYYNGEERAKGNILERFSAQQFPDLHSELNLSSLELGDSALYFCASSASGRYTDTQYFGPGTRLTVL.

This chain links TRBV9 with TRBJ2-5; D is perhaps TRBD2 (6 bases). Trimming took off 0 bases at V and 5 bases at J, with 17 bases between the two ends. The CDR3 spans 16 residues. Germline CDR1 reads SGDLS; CDR2 reads YYNGEE. In DNA form, the CDR3 reads TGTGCCAGCAGCGTAGATCAGCGGGTACGGGGGGAGACCCAGTACTTC. Translation gives CASSVDQRVRGETQYF.

The V call is TRBV28, the J call TRBJ1-2; TRBD1 is a possible D gene (5 bases). Trimming stripped 8 bases from V and 5 bases from J, with 18 bases between. Germline V gives CDR1 MDHEN, CDR2 SYDVKM. The CDR3 sequence is 14 residues long. The CDR3 DNA follows: TGTGCCAGCTCCCCGGGACTGAGTTATTATGGCTACACCTTC. Translated: CASSPGLSYYGYTF.

This chain connects TRBV30 to TRBJ2-6; D uncertain. This CDR3 comprises 16 residues. With 0 bases removed from V and 0 bases from J, the gap between germline ends came to 9 bases. Germline lookup yields CDR1 GTSNPN and CDR2 SVGIG (reference sequence). CDR3 residues: CAWSVGRSSGANVLTF. The CDR3 nucleotides read TGTGCCTGGAGTGTGGGCCGCAGCTCTGGGGCCAACGTCCTGACTTTC. The whole variable domain, filled in from reference TRBV30 and TRBJ2-6, reads SQTIHQWPATLVQPVGSPLSLECTVEGTSNPNLYWYRQAAGRGLQLLFYSVGIGQISSEVPQNLSASRPQDRQFILSSKKLLLSDSGFYLCAWSVGRSSGANVLTFGAGSRLTVL.

The chain links TRBV29-1 to TRBJ2-3, with 10 bases aligning to TRBD2. In germline, CDR1 is SQVTM, CDR2 ANQGSEA. V lost 2 bases and J lost 2; bases outside the gene matches: 7. The CDR3 covers 16 residues. Here the CDR3 DNA reads TGCAGCGTTGAAACCAGGACTAGCGGCCTCACAGATACGCAGTATTTT. This gives the protein CSVETRTSGLTDTQYF.

The rearrangement uses TRBV7-3 and TRBJ2-1, with TRBD2 identical over 8 bases. The V gene end was trimmed by 2 bases and the J gene end by 10 bases; junction bases not matched to a gene: 13. The CDR3 consists of 16 residues. Germline assignment: CDR1 SGHTA and CDR2 FQGTGA. CDR3 nucleotides: TGTGCCAGCAGCTTAGCGAGCGGGAGCTCCCCATGGGAGCAGTTCTTC. This sequence encodes CASSLASGSSPWEQFF.

The table lists this clone with a count of one. The chain uses TRBV18 and TRBJ2-2; D gene uncertain. The CDR3 consists of 16 residues. Germline assignment: CDR1 KGHSH and CDR2 LQKENI. V lost 2 bases and J 5 bases, leaving 15 bases between the germline ends. The CDR3 nucleotides read TGTGCCAGCTCACCAAGTCGAGGTGGTGGGACCGGGGAGCTGTTTTTT. Its protein product is CASSPSRGGGTGELFF.

The chain links TRBV4-1 to TRBJ1-6, with D maybe TRBD1 (5 bases). The V and J ends lost 0 bases and 14 bases respectively, with 14 bases between them. The CDR3 is made up of 14 amino acids. Germline CDR1 and CDR2: MGHRA and YSYEKL. For the CDR3, the DNA is TGCGCCAGCAGCCAAGAAGCCCAGGGTCGATCCCTCCACTTT. Its protein product is CASSQEAQGRSLHF.

This chain uses TRBV6-5 with TRBJ2-7, with D possibly matching TRBD2 (6 bases). V shed 0 bases and J shed 4 bases, with 16 bases lying between them. This CDR3 is built from 16 residues. Germline values: CDR1 MNHEY, CDR2 SVGAGI. CDR3 sequence (DNA): TGTGCCAGCAGTTACTCGGGGGGTGGGAGTATGTACGAGCAGTACTTC. It specifies CASSYSGGGSMYEQYF.

This chain uses TRBV19 with TRBJ2-7; D is unclear. The germline V gene encodes CDR1 LNHDA and CDR2 SQIVND (reference sequence). Trimming left V 6 bases short and J 3 bases short, with 21 bases between. CDR3 length equals 16 residues. This CDR3 reads CASSRKPGSTFYEQYF. CDR3 sequence (DNA): TGTGCCAGTAGCAGAAAGCCAGGCTCAACCTTCTACGAGCAGTACTTC.

The J gene is TRBJ1-2, the V gene TRBV5-1, with TRBD1 matching over 10 bases. The CDR3 spans 14 residues. The junction had 7 bases not matched to a gene; V was cut back by 4 bases and J by 7 bases. The V gene's germline CDR1 is SGHRS and CDR2 YFSETQ. Here the CDR3 reads CASSLRDRGFGYTF. The CDR3 DNA reads as TGCGCCAGCAGCCTCCGGGACAGGGGATTTGGCTACACCTTC.